This T cell receptor (beta chain) stems from a study of CD8 T cells in Susac syndrome. Germline assignment: CDR1 SGHDT and CDR2 YYEEEE. CDR3 size: 14 residues. V lost 2 bases and J 1 base, leaving 7 bases between the germline ends. An amount of RNA that ranged from roughly 0.45 to 1 ug was reverse transcribed with random hexamers. The TCR beta CDR3 was amplified by immunoSEQ multiplex PCR across 54 Vbeta, 13 Jbeta. TCRdb recomputed calls from the immunoSEQ multiplex PCR reads with MiXCR, one row per CDR3 protein. The sample shows about 280,000 distinct CDR3 sequences, roughly 81% of them seen only once. Study results and limitations: It was acknowledged in the study that its TCR sequencing and HLA analysis involved a relatively small number of individuals.

The multiple sclerosis control group comprised treatment-naive patients with stable or active relapsing-remitting disease. Negative isolation yielded the CD8+ and CD4+ T cells, while FACS enriched the TEMRA cells. With regard to this clonotype: Its antigen remains unidentified.

The TCR sequence derives from a human donor with multiple sclerosis. The chain links TRBV5-6 to TRBJ1-5; D is unresolved. Sequencing was done on a sample of CD8+ T cells from PBMCs. CDR3 sequence reads: CASSFRRSNQPQHF. CDR3 bases: TGTGCCAGCAGCTTTCGACGGAGCAATCAGCCCCAGCATTTT.